A selection of T cell receptor beta chains follows, all from one sample in a study of cytomegalovirus exposure and HLA in healthy donors. Profiled with immunoSEQ multiplex PCR; TCRdb holds only in-frame clones, not every one. This table has under 250,000 clones, more than 75% appearing once. Material: PBMCs. The receptor set was obtained from a man aged 35 to 55 in good health and CMV-seropositive. Both conserved end residues are part of each CDR3. D genes are given only for firm matches. Some rows have no size entry. The others give once, few or many, or a class for an expanded clone.

TRBV19	NA	TRBJ1-1	NA	CATQQALNTEAFF	TGTGCCACACAGCAGGCTCTGAACACTGAAGCTTTCTTT
TRBV7-3	TRBD2	TRBJ2-1	NA	CASSIAGGRNEQFF	TGTGCCAGCAGCATAGCGGGAGGGCGGAATGAGCAGTTCTTC
TRBV25-1	TRBD2	TRBJ2-1	NA	CASSTQPSGGYNEQFF	TGTGCCAGCAGTACCCAACCTAGCGGGGGCTACAATGAGCAGTTCTTC
TRBV29-1	NA	TRBJ2-1	NA	CSVGRGDEQFF	TGCAGCGTCGGAAGGGGCGATGAGCAGTTCTTC
TRBV10-2	NA	TRBJ1-1	NA	CASSGRGAGNTEAFF	TGCGCCAGCTCAGGGAGGGGCGCGGGGAACACTGAAGCTTTCTTT
TRBV5-1	TRBD2	TRBJ2-1	NA	CASSTGTSGSNEQFF	TGCGCCAGCAGTACCGGGACTAGCGGGAGTAATGAGCAGTTCTTC
TRBV6-6	TRBD2	TRBJ2-7	NA	CASSFGTSGYYEQYF	TGTGCCAGCAGTTTTGGGACTAGCGGATACTACGAGCAGTACTTC
TRBV7-3	TRBD1	TRBJ1-1	NA	CASSPGQGAKNTEAFF	TGTGCCAGCAGCCCGGGACAGGGGGCGAAGAACACTGAAGCTTTCTTT
TRBV10-3	NA	TRBJ1-6	NA	CAINGVGSPLHF	TGTGCCATCAATGGAGTCGGATCACCCCTCCACTTT
TRBV5-1	TRBD1	TRBJ2-1	NA	CASSFRDSLYNEQFF	TGCGCCAGCAGCTTCCGGGACAGCCTCTACAATGAGCAGTTCTTC
TRBV12-5	TRBD2	TRBJ2-3	NA	CASGLVLAARADTQYF	TGTGCTAGTGGTTTGGTACTAGCGGCCCGGGCAGATACGCAGTATTTT
TRBV7-7	TRBD2	TRBJ2-3	NA	CASSLAASGDTQYF	TGTGCTAGCAGCTTAGCGGCTAGCGGGGATACGCAGTATTTT
TRBV27	NA	TRBJ2-1	NA	CASSYTGTPYNEQFF	TGTGCCAGCAGTTACACAGGCACCCCTTACAATGAGCAGTTCTTC
TRBV4-1	TRBD2	TRBJ2-3	NA	CASSQGNLASGKTDTQYF	TGCGCCAGCAGCCAAGGGAATCTAGCTAGCGGGAAGACAGATACGCAGTATTTT
TRBV29-1	NA	TRBJ2-3	NA	CSVEWRGSGDTQYF	TGCAGCGTTGAATGGAGGGGCTCGGGAGATACGCAGTATTTT
TRBV2	NA	TRBJ2-7	few	CASSPQGEQYF	TGTGCCAGCAGCCCACAGGGCGAGCAGTACTTC
TRBV5-1	NA	TRBJ1-1	NA	CASSKQGRAEAFF	TGCGCCAGCAGCAAGCAGGGAAGGGCTGAAGCTTTCTTT
TRBV4-2	NA	TRBJ1-1	NA	CASSPLGTEAFF	TGTGCCAGCAGCCCTCTAGGCACTGAAGCTTTCTTT
TRBV5-1	NA	TRBJ2-5	once	CASSLRPRNSGQETQYF	TGCGCCAGCAGCCTGAGGCCGCGGAATAGCGGACAAGAGACCCAGTACTTC
TRBV6-4	NA	TRBJ2-5	NA	CASSDSDREGETQYF	TGTGCCAGCAGTGACTCGGACAGGGAGGGGGAGACCCAGTACTTC
TRBV19	TRBD1	TRBJ2-5	NA	CASSPRDRGLETQYF	TGTGCCAGTAGTCCGCGGGACAGGGGGCTTGAGACCCAGTACTTC
TRBV19	TRBD1	TRBJ1-1	once	CASSGTAEAFF	TGTGCCAGTAGTGGGACAGCCGAAGCTTTCTTT
TRBV30	NA	TRBJ1-5	NA	CAWSEVGGQPQHF	TGTGCCTGGAGTGAAGTTGGGGGGCAGCCCCAGCATTTT
TRBV6-5	NA	TRBJ1-5	NA	CASSYLGGQPQHF	TGTGCCAGCAGTTATTTGGGGGGGCAGCCCCAGCATTTT
TRBV27	TRBD2	TRBJ2-1	NA	CASSPSGNGYEQFF	TGTGCCAGCAGCCCGAGCGGGAATGGCTATGAGCAGTTCTTC
TRBV18	NA	TRBJ1-2	NA	CASSPPEEGLNYGYTF	TGTGCCAGCTCACCTCCGGAGGAGGGACTAAACTATGGCTACACCTTC
TRBV7-3	NA	TRBJ2-1	NA	CASSLLGGHEQFF	TGTGCCAGCAGTTTGCTCGGCGGGCATGAGCAGTTCTTC
TRBV27	TRBD2	TRBJ2-7	NA	CASSYQGGTSYEQYF	TGTGCCAGCAGTTATCAGGGAGGGACTTCCTACGAGCAGTACTTC
TRBV5-4	TRBD1	TRBJ1-2	few	CASTWGTGDYGYTF	TGTGCCAGCACCTGGGGGACAGGAGACTATGGCTACACCTTC
TRBV5-1	NA	TRBJ1-2	NA	CASSAPQGTYKANYGYTF	TGCGCCAGCAGCGCCCCACAGGGAACCTATAAGGCCAACTATGGCTACACCTTC
TRBV25-1	TRBD1	TRBJ2-3	few	CASTAGGDTQYF	TGTGCCAGCACCGCAGGGGGCGATACGCAGTATTTT
TRBV27	TRBD1	TRBJ1-3	NA	CASSITGAGNTIYF	TGTGCCAGCAGTATTACAGGGGCTGGAAACACCATATATTTT
TRBV6-6	NA	TRBJ2-2	NA	CASSYAGANTGELFF	TGTGCCAGCAGTTACGCGGGCGCCAACACCGGGGAGCTGTTTTTT
TRBV5-1	NA	TRBJ2-3	NA	CASSSLTPSTDTQYF	TGCGCCAGCAGCTCGCTTACTCCTAGCACAGATACGCAGTATTTT
TRBV7-9	TRBD1	TRBJ2-7	NA	CASSPGGYEQYF	TGTGCCAGCTCCCCAGGGGGCTACGAGCAGTACTTC
TRBV6-7	TRBD2	TRBJ2-3	NA	CASSYSYSSGSTDTQYF	TGTGCCAGCAGTTACTCTTACTCTAGCGGTTCTACAGATACGCAGTATTTT
TRBV7-9	TRBD1	TRBJ2-3	few	CASSLGQGETDTQYF	TGTGCCAGCAGCTTAGGCCAGGGGGAAACAGATACGCAGTATTTT
TRBV19	NA	TRBJ1-5	NA	CASSIGQDSNQPQHF	TGTGCCAGTAGTATAGGGCAGGATAGCAATCAGCCCCAGCATTTT
TRBV30	NA	TRBJ1-1	once	CAWSVVWAGAFF	TGTGCCTGGAGTGTAGTCTGGGCGGGAGCTTTCTTT
TRBV9	NA	TRBJ1-2	NA	CASSMRGTYGYTF	TGTGCCAGCAGCATGCGGGGGACCTATGGCTACACCTTC
TRBV29-1	TRBD1	TRBJ1-2	NA	CSARGLLPGYTF	TGCAGCGCCAGGGGGCTCCTTCCTGGCTACACCTTC
TRBV5-4	NA	TRBJ2-3	NA	CASRVEGAITDTQYF	TGTGCCAGCAGGGTGGAGGGGGCGATCACAGATACGCAGTATTTT
TRBV6-5	NA	TRBJ1-3	few	CASRARQLSGNTIYF	TGTGCCAGCAGGGCCCGACAGCTTTCTGGAAACACCATATATTTT
TRBV6-1	TRBD2	TRBJ2-3	NA	CASSDGGLAPDTQYF	TGTGCCAGCAGTGATGGGGGACTAGCCCCAGATACGCAGTATTTT
TRBV5-6	TRBD1	TRBJ1-2	NA	CASSVGQLTGYTF	TGTGCCAGCAGCGTGGGACAGCTTACTGGGTACACCTTC
TRBV7-9	NA	TRBJ2-1	NA	CASSPRSSRVEQFF	TGTGCCAGCAGCCCGCGGTCCTCCAGAGTTGAGCAGTTCTTC
TRBV9	NA	TRBJ2-5	NA	CASSVGAGGAQETQYF	TGTGCCAGCAGCGTAGGAGCCGGGGGAGCCCAAGAGACCCAGTACTTC
TRBV6-5	TRBD1	TRBJ1-2	NA	CASRYRGPGYGYTF	TGTGCCAGCAGGTACAGGGGGCCCGGCTATGGCTACACCTTC
TRBV5-6	TRBD1	TRBJ2-1	NA	CASSLLTGTAYNEQFF	TGTGCCAGCAGCTTACTAACCGGGACAGCCTACAATGAGCAGTTCTTC
TRBV19	TRBD1	TRBJ2-7	few	CASTLTGGEDEQYF	TGTGCCAGTACCCTGACAGGGGGCGAGGACGAGCAGTACTTC
TRBV6-5	TRBD1	TRBJ2-7	NA	CASSPRTGAYEQYF	TGTGCCAGCAGCCCCAGGACAGGAGCCTACGAGCAGTACTTC
TRBV7-9	TRBD2	TRBJ2-1	NA	CASSLSGGNEQFF	TGTGCCAGCAGCTTATCGGGGGGCAATGAGCAGTTCTTC